The 18 T cell receptor beta chains below come from one sample, sequenced in a study of control samples from healthy donors and cancer patients. Produced via immunoSEQ multiplex PCR; TCRdb's table is partial and in-frame only. The table lists 75,000 to 95,000 clones, over 85% of them singletons, with approximately 1.5% in the top ten. The sequencing input was blood. The source of these receptors is a woman in her thirties in good health.

This chain uses TRBV6-5 with TRBJ1-2; D is unresolved. The germline V gene has CDR1 MNHEY and CDR2 SVGAGI. The CDR3 contains 12 residues. Trimming shortened V by 7 bases and J by 4 bases, and 10 bases separated the two germline ends. DNA for the CDR3: TGTGCCAGCAAGACTGAAATCTATGGCTACACCTTC. Translating it yields CASKTEIYGYTF.

This chain uses TRBV10-2 with TRBJ2-7, with D tentatively TRBD1 (6 bases). CDR3 length equals 13 residues. Germline V gene lookup returns CDR1 WSHSY and CDR2 SAAADI. V dropped 10 bases and J dropped 2 bases, with 15 bases sitting between them. The CDR3 is CATQGNGPYEQYF. The DNA for the CDR3 is TGCGCCACGCAGGGGAACGGCCCCTACGAGCAGTACTTC.

This sequence joins TRBV3-1 (or the pseudogene TRBV3-2) and TRBJ2-5; a possible D gene is TRBD2 (6 bases). V lost 0 bases to trimming and J lost 4 bases, with 9 bases between them. The CDR3 is 14 amino acids. Germline V gives CDR1 LGHDT, CDR2 YNNKEL (reference sequence). CDR3 coding DNA: TGTGCCAGCAGCCAAGAGGGAGGTCCAGAGACCCAGTACTTC. Its protein is CASSQEGGPETQYF.

J is TRBJ2-7 and V is TRBV20-1; D gene unclear. V was pared by 3 bases and J by 0 bases, with 12 bases between. The CDR3 has 14 residues. Germline values: CDR1 DFQATT, CDR2 SNEGSKA (reference sequence). The CDR3 sequence: CSASRVTSSYEQYF. The CDR3 bases are TGCAGTGCTAGTAGGGTCACGAGCTCCTACGAGCAGTACTTC.

J is TRBJ1-1 and V is TRBV7-9; possible D gene TRBD1, 6 bases. Trimming stripped 6 bases from V and 7 bases from J, with 9 bases between. This CDR3 spans 11 amino acids. The germline gives CDR1 SEHNR, CDR2 FQNEAQ (reference sequence). In DNA, the CDR3 is TGTGCCAGCAGGGAACAGGGTGAAGCTTTCTTT. It yields the protein CASREQGEAFF.

This clone was recorded once. The chain couples TRBV5-6 to TRBJ1-2; 9 bases are a match to TRBD1. Germline V gives CDR1 SGHDT, CDR2 YYEEEE. The CDR3 extends over 16 amino acids. Unmatched junction bases numbered 7, after V lost 0 bases and J lost 4 bases. Here the CDR3 DNA reads TGTGCCAGCAGCTTGGGGGGACAGGGAGGAGGCTATGGCTACACCTTC. It codes for CASSLGGQGGGYGYTF.

The chain joins TRBV15 to TRBJ2-1; 8 nucleotides align to TRBD2. The CDR3 loop spans 16 amino acids. Trimming removed 5 bases from V and 10 bases from J; junction bases left unmatched: 16. Germline-derived CDR1 and CDR2 are LNHNV and YYDKDF (reference sequence). CDR3: CATSPPGLAGAPEQFF. For the CDR3, the DNA is TGTGCCACCAGCCCCCCGGGGCTAGCGGGTGCCCCGGAGCAGTTCTTC.

V and J are TRBV2 and TRBJ2-5, with D maybe TRBD1 (6 bases). Trimming took off 6 bases at V and 9 bases at J, with 23 bases between the two ends. The germline V gene encodes CDR1 SNHLY and CDR2 FYNNEI. The CDR3 runs to 15 residues. CDR3 sequence: CASRTQSGHPGAQYF. The CDR3 DNA reads TGTGCCAGCAGGACGCAATCGGGACACCCAGGGGCCCAGTACTTC. Looking up the rest from reference TRBV2 and TRBJ2-5 gives the full variable domain: EPEVTQTPSHQVTQMGQEVILRCVPISNHLYFYWYRQILGQKVEFLVSFYNNEISEKSEIFDDQFSVERPDGSNFTLKIRSTKLEDSAMYFCASRTQSGHPGAQYFGPGTRLLVL.

The chain joins TRBV5-5 to TRBJ2-1; 11 bases align to TRBD1. The V and J ends lost 4 bases and 8 bases, in that order; junction bases with no gene match: 5. This CDR3 comprises 14 residues. CDR1 is SGHKS and CDR2 is YYEKEE in the germline V gene (reference sequence). The CDR3, as DNA: TGTGCCAGCAGCGGTGGGACAGGGGGTTATGAGCAGTTCTTC. Protein sequence: CASSGGTGGYEQFF. Together with reference TRBV5-5 and TRBJ2-1, the CDR3 gives the full variable domain: DAGVTQSPTHLIKTRGQQVTLRCSPISGHKSVSWYQQVLGQGPQFIFQYYEKEERGRGNFPDRFSARQFPNYSSELNVNALLLGDSALYLCASSGGTGGYEQFFGPGTRLTVL.

The CDR3 bases are TGTGCTAGTGGCCTTATGGATACGCAGTATTTT. Translated: CASGLMDTQYF. This chain joins TRBV12-5 and TRBJ2-3, with D unclear. Germline values: CDR1 LGHNT, CDR2 FRNRAP. This CDR3 contains 11 residues. The V end lost 6 bases, the J end lost 6 bases, and 7 bases lay between the germline ends.

This sequence joins TRBV19 and TRBJ2-5; a weak D match, TRBD1 (6 bases). This CDR3 region has 14 residues. Trimming left V 6 bases short and J 4 bases short, with 15 bases between. Germline V gene lookup returns CDR1 LNHDA and CDR2 SQIVND (reference sequence). This CDR3 reads CASSQDRLTETQYF. Here the CDR3 DNA reads TGTGCCAGTAGCCAGGACAGACTAACAGAGACCCAGTACTTC.

In this sample, this clone turned up once. The chain recombines TRBV13 with TRBJ1-5, with D uncertain. The germline gives CDR1 PRHDT, CDR2 FYEKMQ (reference sequence). With 5 bases removed from V and 0 bases from J, the gap between germline ends came to 17 bases. The CDR3 is 17 amino acids. In nucleotides, the CDR3 is TGTGCCAGCAGCCCCAACCCATCCCCGGCTAGCAATCAGCCCCAGCATTTT. Amino acids: CASSPNPSPASNQPQHF.

The J gene is TRBJ2-5, the V gene TRBV11-3; D unclear. Germline V lookup: CDR1 SGHNT, CDR2 YENEEA. Trimming removed 0 bases from V and 0 bases from J, with 8 bases in between. CDR3 length: 15 residues. The CDR3 DNA follows: TGTGCCAGCAGCTTAGATTTGGGGTACCAAGAGACCCAGTACTTC. This encodes CASSLDLGYQETQYF.

J is TRBJ1-1 and V is TRBV10-2; the D is unclear. The CDR3 runs 14 residues. The germline V gene encodes CDR1 WSHSY and CDR2 SAAADI. Trimming took 4 bases from V and 0 from J, leaving 9 bases between them. CDR3 amino acids: CASSVNSLNTEAFF. CDR3 coding DNA: TGCGCCAGCAGTGTAAACAGCTTGAACACTGAAGCTTTCTTT.

The chain recombines TRBV6-5 with TRBJ1-2, with TRBD1 identical over 9 bases. CDR1 MNHEY and CDR2 SVGAGI come from the germline V gene. The length of the CDR3 is 13 residues. In DNA form, the CDR3 reads TGTGCTAAACCGACGGACAGGGGCGGTGGCTACACCTTC. Amino acid sequence: CAKPTDRGGGYTF.

This clone was counted a single time. The CDR3 region has the DNA TGTGCCAGCAGTTTATTTCTAGAAAGTATTAATGAGCAGTTCTTC. Its translation: CASSLFLESINEQFF. This chain links TRBV27 with TRBJ2-1; no definite D call. The CDR3 contains 15 residues. Per germline, CDR1 MNHEY and CDR2 SMNVEV (reference sequence). Trimming took 1 base from V and 7 from J, leaving 14 bases between them.

The rearrangement joins TRBV5-6 to TRBJ1-5; no firm D call. V lost 0 bases to trimming and J lost 3 bases, with 7 bases between them. The length of the CDR3 is 14 residues. CDR1 and CDR2 (germline): SGHDT, YYEEEE. In DNA, the CDR3 is TGTGCCAGCAGCTTGGGCCAGAACAATCAGCCCCAGCATTTT. It codes for CASSLGQNNQPQHF. The full variable domain, rest sourced from reference TRBV5-6 and TRBJ1-5, is DAGVTQSPTHLIKTRGQQVTLRCSPKSGHDTVSWYQQALGQGPQFIFQYYEEEERQRGNFPDRFSGHQFPNYSSELNVNALLLGDSALYLCASSLGQNNQPQHFGDGTRLSIL.

This chain joins TRBV29-1 and TRBJ2-2, with D hard to call. CDR1 and CDR2 (germline): SQVTM, ANQGSEA. Between the trimmed V and J ends, which lost 4 bases and 6 bases, there was a span of 6 bases. This CDR3 is 11 amino acids long. CDR3 sequence (DNA): TGCAGCGTTGCAGTATCCGGGGAGCTGTTTTTT. This sequence encodes CSVAVSGELFF.